This TCR beta chain comes out of a study of CD8+ T cells in alopecia areata. General study results and limits: Greater clonality was observed in lesional scalp samples, especially alopecia totalis/universalis, versus normal scalp. Under tofacitinib, numerous expanded lesional clonotypes remained detectable in scalp and blood. Among the top 100, expanded CD8+ clones, as well as scalp clonality, were significantly decreased by tofacitinib. Normal-skin resident alphabeta T cells also appear among scalp sample sequences.

Treatment indicated: oral pan-JAK inhibitor, 5-10 mg twice daily. V was pared by 5 bases and J by 4 bases, with 9 bases of the junction left unmatched. The CDR3 runs 15 residues. Germline loops: CDR1 SGHVS, CDR2 FNYEAQ. A word on this clone: What it binds is not known.

The authors extracted RNA and reverse transcribed it into cDNA as the sequencing template. Clones were read by immunoSEQ multiplex PCR, and TCRdb kept only the in-frame ones, dropping some. The data show some 190,000 clones, around 49% seen once. This sequence originates from a human donor with alopecia areata. Sequenced here: CD8+ T cells sorted from blood, sampled around week 54, from a patient treated with tofacitinib. The genes are TRBV7-6 and TRBJ2-7, with 9 bases fitting TRBD1. CDR3 bases: TGTGCCAGCAGCGGGCCCGGGACAGGGACGTACGAGCAGTACTTC. Amino acid sequence: CASSGPGTGTYEQYF.